This T cell receptor (beta chain) was sequenced in a study of T cell clones after liver transplantation. Across the study: TCRbeta sequencing after a pre-transplant mixed lymphocyte reaction identified graft-donor-reactive clones, later tracked in post-transplant blood. General study results and limits: Migration into the graft, not deletion, may explain lost graft donor-reactive T cells.

J lost 3 bases, V lost 3 bases, and 6 bases had no gene match. The CDR3 runs 15 residues. Germline CDR1 reads MGHRA; CDR2 reads YSYEKL. Method: immunoSEQ multiplex PCR; TCRdb's copy keeps in-frame clones and lacks some. The sample consists of fewer than 20,000 clones, approximately 90% of them appearing once. Notes on this clone: Its antigen remains unknown.

This TCR derives from a human patient who received a liver transplant. The graft donor may account for some of the T cells. V is TRBV4-1 and J is TRBJ2-7; 9 bases line up with TRBD1. This specimen consisted of CD8+ T cells from blood, obtained around 42 months after liver transplant. The DNA for the CDR3 is TGCGCCAGCAGCCAGTCCGGGACAGGGCGCTACGAGCAGTACTTC. The encoded protein is CASSQSGTGRYEQYF.